This T cell receptor beta chain was identified during a study of blood T cell repertoires in COVID-19. Study-level information: Both acute and convalescent COVID-19 samples were obtained from the United States, Italy and Spain. T cells, B-cell-depleted T cells, or PBMCs provided the cDNA or gDNA that served as material.

Original methodology: Estimated nucleated cell counts came from reference gene primer amplification. Only in-frame clones appear in the TCRdb table, and some are missing; sequencing was by immunoSEQ multiplex PCR. V and J calls and clone size are those listed in that table; D and trimming were worked out from the DNA. The table records 200,000 to 250,000 clones, about four fifths of them present only once. The sequence was collected from a woman between 45 and 60 years old with active or convalescent COVID-19. The sequenced material came from peripheral blood.

This chain's CDR3 is CASSLDSEVQYF. DNA for the CDR3: TGTGCCAGCAGCTTGGACTCAGAGGTGCAGTACTTC. The chain couples TRBV5-6 to TRBJ2-7; D gene uncertain. The V end lost 0 bases, the J end lost 9 bases, and 10 bases lay between the germline ends. Germline values: CDR1 SGHDT, CDR2 YYEEEE. This CDR3 region has 12 residues.